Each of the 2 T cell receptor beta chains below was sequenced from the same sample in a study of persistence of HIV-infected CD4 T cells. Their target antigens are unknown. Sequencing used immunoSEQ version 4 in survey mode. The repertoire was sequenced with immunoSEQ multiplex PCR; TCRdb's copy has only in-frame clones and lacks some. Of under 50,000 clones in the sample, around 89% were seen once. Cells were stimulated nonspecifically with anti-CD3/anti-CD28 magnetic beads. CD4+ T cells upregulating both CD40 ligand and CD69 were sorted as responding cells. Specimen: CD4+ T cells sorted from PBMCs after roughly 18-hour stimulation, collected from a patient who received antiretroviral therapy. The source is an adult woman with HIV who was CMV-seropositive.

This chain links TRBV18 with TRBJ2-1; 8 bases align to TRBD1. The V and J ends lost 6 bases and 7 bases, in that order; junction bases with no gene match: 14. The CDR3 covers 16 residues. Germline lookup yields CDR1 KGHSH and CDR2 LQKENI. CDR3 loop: CASSLVPGGALNEQFF. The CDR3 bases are TGTGCCAGCTCGCTCGTCCCAGGGGGCGCATTAAATGAGCAGTTCTTC. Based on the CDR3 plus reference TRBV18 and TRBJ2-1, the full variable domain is NAGVMQNPRHLVRRRGQEARLRCSPMKGHSHVYWYRQLPEEGLKFMVYLQKENIIDESGMPKERFSAEFPKEGPSILRIQQVVRGDSAAYFCASSLVPGGALNEQFFGPGTRLTVL.

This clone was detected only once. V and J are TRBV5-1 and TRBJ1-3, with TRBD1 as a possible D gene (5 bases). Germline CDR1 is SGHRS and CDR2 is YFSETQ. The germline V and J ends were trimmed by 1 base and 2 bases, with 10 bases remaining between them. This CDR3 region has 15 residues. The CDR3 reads CASSLSQGTGNTIYF. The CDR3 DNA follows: TGCGCCAGCAGCTTGTCCCAGGGAACTGGAAACACCATATATTTT.